This T cell receptor (beta chain) emerged from a study of T cells in Graves' hyperthyroidism and ophthalmopathy. V was pared by 7 bases and J by 8 bases, with 14 bases between. This CDR3 has 13 amino acids. In germline, CDR1 is MGHRA, CDR2 YSYEKL. TCR beta CDR3 sequences were amplified from RNA transcripts. First-round RT-PCR with HTBI primers amplified the TCR CDR3 region. TCRdb independently ran MiXCR on the multiplex PCR reads; one entry per CDR3 protein. There are approximately 700,000 distinct CDR3 sequences in the sample; just under 45% occur only once, and under 8% lies in the top ten. Sequences were obtained from peripheral blood or thyroid tissue (not recorded which). This sequence was found in an adult man with Graves' disease, either hyperthyroidism or ophthalmopathy (not recorded which). The chain uses TRBV4-1 and TRBJ1-4; D is uncertain. Written as DNA, the CDR3 is TGCGCCAGCAACTCCGGGAGGGAAGAAAAACTGTTTTTT. As protein: CASNSGREEKLFF.